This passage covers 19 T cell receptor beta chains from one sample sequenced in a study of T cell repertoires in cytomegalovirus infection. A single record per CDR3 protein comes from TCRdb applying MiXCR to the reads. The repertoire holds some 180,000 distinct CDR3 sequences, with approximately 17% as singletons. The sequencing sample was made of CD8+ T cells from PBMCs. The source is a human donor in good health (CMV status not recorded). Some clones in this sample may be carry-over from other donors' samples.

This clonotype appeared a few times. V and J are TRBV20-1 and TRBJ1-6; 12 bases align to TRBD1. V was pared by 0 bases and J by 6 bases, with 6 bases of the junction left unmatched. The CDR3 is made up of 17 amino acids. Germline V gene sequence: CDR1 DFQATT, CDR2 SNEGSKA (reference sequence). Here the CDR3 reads CSARERGTGGLNSPLHF. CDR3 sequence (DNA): TGCAGTGCTAGAGAAAGGGGGACAGGGGGCCTTAATTCACCCCTCCACTTT.

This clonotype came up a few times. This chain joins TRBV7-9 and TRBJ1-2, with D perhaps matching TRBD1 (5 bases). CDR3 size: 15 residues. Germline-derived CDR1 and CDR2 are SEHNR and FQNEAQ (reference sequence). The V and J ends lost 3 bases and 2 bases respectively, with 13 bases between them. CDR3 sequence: CASSFLAGRNYGYTF. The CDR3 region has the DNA TGTGCCAGCAGCTTTCTGGCGGGACGGAACTATGGCTACACCTTC.

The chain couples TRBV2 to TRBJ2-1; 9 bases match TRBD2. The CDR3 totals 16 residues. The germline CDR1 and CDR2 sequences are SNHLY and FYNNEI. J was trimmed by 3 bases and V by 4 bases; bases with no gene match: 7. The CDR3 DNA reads TGTGCCAGCAGTGGAGCTAGCGGGGCCGACTACAATGAGCAGTTCTTC. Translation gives CASSGASGADYNEQFF.

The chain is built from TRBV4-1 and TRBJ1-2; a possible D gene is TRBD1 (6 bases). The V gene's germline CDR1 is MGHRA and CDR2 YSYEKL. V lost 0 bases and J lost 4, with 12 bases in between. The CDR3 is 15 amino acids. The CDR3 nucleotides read TGCGCCAGCAGCCAAGATCCCAGGGGACTCTATGGCTACACCTTC. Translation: CASSQDPRGLYGYTF.

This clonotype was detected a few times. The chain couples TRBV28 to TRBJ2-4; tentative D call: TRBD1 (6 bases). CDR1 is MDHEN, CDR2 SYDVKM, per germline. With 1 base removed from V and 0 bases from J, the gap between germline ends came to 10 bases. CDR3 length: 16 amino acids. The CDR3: CASSLSEGVAKNIQYF. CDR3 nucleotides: TGTGCCAGCAGTTTATCAGAGGGGGTAGCCAAAAACATTCAGTACTTC.

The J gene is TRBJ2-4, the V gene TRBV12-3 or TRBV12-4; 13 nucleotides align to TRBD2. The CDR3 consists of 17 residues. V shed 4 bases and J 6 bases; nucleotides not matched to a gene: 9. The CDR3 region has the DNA TGTGCCAGCAGTTCACTAGCGGGGGGGCCGAGAGGAAACATTCAGTACTTC. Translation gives CASSSLAGGPRGNIQYF.

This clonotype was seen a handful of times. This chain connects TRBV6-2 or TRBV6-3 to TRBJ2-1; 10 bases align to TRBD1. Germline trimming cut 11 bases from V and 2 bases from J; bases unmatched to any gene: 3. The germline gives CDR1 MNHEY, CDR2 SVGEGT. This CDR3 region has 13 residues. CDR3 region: CAGGTGAYNEQFF. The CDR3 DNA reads TGTGCCGGGGGGACAGGGGCCTACAATGAGCAGTTCTTC.

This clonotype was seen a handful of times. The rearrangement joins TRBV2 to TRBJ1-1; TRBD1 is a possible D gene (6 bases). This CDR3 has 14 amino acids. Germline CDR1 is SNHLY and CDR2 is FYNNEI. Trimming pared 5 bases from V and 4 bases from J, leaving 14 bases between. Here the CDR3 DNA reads TGTGCCAGCAGTCTGCCGGGGGCGGGCACTGAAGCTTTCTTT. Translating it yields CASSLPGAGTEAFF.

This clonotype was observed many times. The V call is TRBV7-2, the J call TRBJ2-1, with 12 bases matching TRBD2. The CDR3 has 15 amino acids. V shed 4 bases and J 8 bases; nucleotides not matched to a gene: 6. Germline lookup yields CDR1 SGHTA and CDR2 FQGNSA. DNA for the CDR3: TGTGCCAGCAGCTCTAGCGGGGGGGCCTTGGATGAGCAGTTCTTC. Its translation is CASSSSGGALDEQFF.

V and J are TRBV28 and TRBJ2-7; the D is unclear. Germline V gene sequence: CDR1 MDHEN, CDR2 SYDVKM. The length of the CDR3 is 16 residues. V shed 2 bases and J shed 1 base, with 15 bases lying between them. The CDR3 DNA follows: TGTGCCAGCAGTTTAGAATTGGTAGAAGGTTCCTACGAGCAGTACTTC. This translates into CASSLELVEGSYEQYF.

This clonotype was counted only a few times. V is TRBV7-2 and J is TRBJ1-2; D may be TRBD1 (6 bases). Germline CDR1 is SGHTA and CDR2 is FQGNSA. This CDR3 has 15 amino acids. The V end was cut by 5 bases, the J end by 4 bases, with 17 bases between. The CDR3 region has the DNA TGTGCCAGCAGCGCAAACAGGGAAGCTGGCTATGGCTACACCTTC. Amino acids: CASSANREAGYGYTF.

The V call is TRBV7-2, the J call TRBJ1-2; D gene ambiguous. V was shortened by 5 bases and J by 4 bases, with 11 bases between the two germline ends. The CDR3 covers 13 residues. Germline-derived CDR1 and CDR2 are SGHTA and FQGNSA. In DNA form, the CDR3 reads TGTGCCAGCAGCGTGGCAGATAGCTATGGCTACACCTTC. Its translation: CASSVADSYGYTF.

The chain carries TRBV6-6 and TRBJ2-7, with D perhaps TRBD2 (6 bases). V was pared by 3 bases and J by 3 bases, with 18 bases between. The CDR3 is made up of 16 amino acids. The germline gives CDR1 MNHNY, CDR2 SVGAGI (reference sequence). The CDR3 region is CASSYSPTGSYYEQYF. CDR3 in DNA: TGTGCCAGCAGTTATTCCCCCACCGGGAGTTACTACGAGCAGTACTTC.

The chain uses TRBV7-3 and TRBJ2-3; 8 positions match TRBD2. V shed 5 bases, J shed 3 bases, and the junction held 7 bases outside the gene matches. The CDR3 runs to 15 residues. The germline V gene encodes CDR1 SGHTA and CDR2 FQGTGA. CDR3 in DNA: TGTGCCAGCAGCCCCGCGGGGGGACGTACAGATACGCAGTATTTT. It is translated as CASSPAGGRTDTQYF.

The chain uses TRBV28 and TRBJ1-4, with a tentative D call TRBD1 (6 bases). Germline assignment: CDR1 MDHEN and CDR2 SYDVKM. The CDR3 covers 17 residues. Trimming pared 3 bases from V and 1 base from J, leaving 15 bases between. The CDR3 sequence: CASSFIKGGKTNEKLFF. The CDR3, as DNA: TGTGCCAGCAGTTTCATAAAGGGGGGGAAAACTAATGAAAAACTGTTTTTT.

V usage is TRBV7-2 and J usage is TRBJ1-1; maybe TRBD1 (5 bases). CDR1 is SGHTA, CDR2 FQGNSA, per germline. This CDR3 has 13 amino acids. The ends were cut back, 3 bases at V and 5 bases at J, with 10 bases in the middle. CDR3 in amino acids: CASSFGGFTEAFF. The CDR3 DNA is TGTGCCAGCAGCTTCGGGGGTTTTACTGAAGCTTTCTTT.

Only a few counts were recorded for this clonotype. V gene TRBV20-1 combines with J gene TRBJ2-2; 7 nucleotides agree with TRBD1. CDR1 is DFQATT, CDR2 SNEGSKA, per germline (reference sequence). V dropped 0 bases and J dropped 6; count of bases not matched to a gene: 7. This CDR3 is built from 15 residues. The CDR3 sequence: CSARDRQGASGELFF. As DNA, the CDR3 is TGCAGTGCTAGAGATCGACAGGGCGCATCCGGGGAGCTGTTTTTT.

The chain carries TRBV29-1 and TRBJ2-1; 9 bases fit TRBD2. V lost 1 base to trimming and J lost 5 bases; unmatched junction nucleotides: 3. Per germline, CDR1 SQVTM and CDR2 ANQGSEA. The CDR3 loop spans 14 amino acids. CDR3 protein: CSVEVLAGNNEQFF. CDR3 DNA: TGCAGCGTTGAAGTGCTAGCGGGAAACAATGAGCAGTTCTTC.

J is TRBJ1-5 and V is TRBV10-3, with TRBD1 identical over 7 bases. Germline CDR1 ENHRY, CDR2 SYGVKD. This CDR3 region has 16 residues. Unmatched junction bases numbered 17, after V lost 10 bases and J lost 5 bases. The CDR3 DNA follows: TGTGCCACCGAGGAGGCGACAGGGCAGTTAGATCAGCCCCAGCATTTT. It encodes CATEEATGQLDQPQHF.